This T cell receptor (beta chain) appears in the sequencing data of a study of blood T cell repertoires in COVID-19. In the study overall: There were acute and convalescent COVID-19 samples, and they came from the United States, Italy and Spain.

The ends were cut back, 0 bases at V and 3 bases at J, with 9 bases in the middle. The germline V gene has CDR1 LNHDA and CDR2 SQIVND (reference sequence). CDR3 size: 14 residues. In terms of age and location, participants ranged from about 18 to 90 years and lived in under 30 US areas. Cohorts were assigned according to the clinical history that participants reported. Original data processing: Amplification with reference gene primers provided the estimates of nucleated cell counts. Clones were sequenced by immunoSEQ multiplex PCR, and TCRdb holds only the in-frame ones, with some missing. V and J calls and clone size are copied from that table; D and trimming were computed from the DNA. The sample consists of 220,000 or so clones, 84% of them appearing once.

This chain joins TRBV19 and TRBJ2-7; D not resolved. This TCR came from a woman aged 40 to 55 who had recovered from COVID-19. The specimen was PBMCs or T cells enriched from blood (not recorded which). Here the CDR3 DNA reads TGTGCCAGTAGTATAGATTATAGAAGCTACGAGCAGTACTTC. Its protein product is CASSIDYRSYEQYF.